The 30 T cell receptor beta chains given below trace back to one sample, sequenced in a study of early T cells in non-severe SARS-CoV-2 infection. Using its own MiXCR run on the 5' RACE reads, TCRdb lists one record per CDR3 protein. The sample includes 60,000 to 75,000 distinct CDR3 sequences, approximately 10% of them seen just once. The source was whole blood, collected at baseline. The source is an adult who was a healthcare worker with PCR-confirmed SARS-CoV-2 infection or an uninfected control (not recorded which).

This clonotype was found many times. The chain couples TRBV19 to TRBJ1-2; 8 nucleotides match TRBD1. The germline V gene has CDR1 LNHDA and CDR2 SQIVND (reference sequence). Unmatched junction bases numbered 8, after V lost 3 bases and J lost 5 bases. The CDR3 sequence is 15 residues long. CDR3 in amino acids: CASSIIGTGGYGYTF. Written as DNA, the CDR3 is TGTGCCAGTAGTATTATCGGTACAGGGGGTTATGGCTACACCTTC.

This clonotype has at least ten counts. The rearrangement links TRBV12-3 or TRBV12-4 to TRBJ2-5; D unresolved. V was pared by 3 bases and J by 5 bases, with 7 bases between. The CDR3 is 12 amino acids. The CDR3 DNA reads TGTGCCAGCAGTTTGTATGGGGAGACCCAGTACTTC. Encoded protein: CASSLYGETQYF.

The chain employs TRBV6-1 and TRBJ2-7; D unclear. CDR3 size: 12 residues. The ends were cut back, 5 bases at V and 2 bases at J, with 7 bases in the middle. CDR1 MNHNS and CDR2 SASEGT come from the germline V gene. CDR3 nucleotides: TGTGCCAGCAGTACGGACGCCTACGAGCAGTACTTC. Translating it yields CASSTDAYEQYF.

This clonotype has a count of ten or more. CDR3 protein: CASQFRGANTGELFF. In DNA form, the CDR3 reads TGTGCCAGCCAGTTCCGGGGGGCCAACACCGGGGAGCTGTTTTTT. The rearrangement joins TRBV7-8 to TRBJ2-2; D is possibly TRBD2 (7 bases). V was clipped by 8 bases and J by 2 bases, with 15 bases between them. CDR1 and CDR2 (germline): SGHVS, FQNEAQ. The CDR3 sequence is 15 residues long.

There are a few counts of this clonotype. V and J are TRBV11-3 and TRBJ2-2; D may match TRBD1 or TRBD2 (6 bases each). V lost 1 base and J 5 bases, leaving 11 bases between the germline ends. Germline V CDR1 and CDR2: SGHNT, YENEEA. The CDR3 is made up of 15 amino acids. CDR3 DNA: TGTGCCAGCAGCTTAGGGGGGGCCGAGACCGGGGAGCTGTTTTTT. It yields the protein CASSLGGAETGELFF.

This clonotype was observed at least ten times. The chain is built from TRBV5-1 and TRBJ2-5, with D perhaps being TRBD1 or TRBD2 (6 bases each). V was shortened by 0 bases and J by 4 bases, with 13 bases between the two germline ends. This CDR3 region has 15 residues. Germline CDR1 reads SGHRS; CDR2 reads YFSETQ. CDR3 protein: CASSLDPGAGETQYF. The CDR3 DNA follows: TGCGCCAGCAGCTTGGATCCGGGGGCAGGAGAGACCCAGTACTTC.

The genes are TRBV29-1 and TRBJ2-5; D is uncertain. Germline V gene sequence: CDR1 SQVTM, CDR2 ANQGSEA. The ends were cut back, 0 bases at V and 4 bases at J, with 9 bases in the middle. The CDR3 has 13 amino acids. The CDR3 bases are TGCAGCGTTGAAGATCCAGGTACAGAGACCCAGTACTTC. It codes for CSVEDPGTETQYF.

This clonotype was observed at least ten times. The chain uses TRBV12-5 and TRBJ2-7; 8 nucleotides agree with TRBD1. Trimming cost V 0 bases and J 1 base; bases outside gene matches: 5. Germline V gives CDR1 LGHNT, CDR2 FRNRAP. There are 16 residues in the CDR3. CDR3: CASGLVTGTGSYEQYF. CDR3 in DNA: TGTGCTAGTGGTTTGGTAACAGGGACAGGATCCTACGAGCAGTACTTC.

V gene TRBV11-2 combines with J gene TRBJ2-1; D may correspond to TRBD1 or TRBD2 (5 bases each). V was shortened by 5 bases and J by 5 bases, with 13 bases between the two germline ends. The CDR3 is made up of 14 amino acids. Germline V lookup: CDR1 SGHAT, CDR2 FQNNGV. The chain's CDR3 is CASSLMGRDNEQFF. The CDR3 DNA follows: TGTGCCAGCAGCCTAATGGGGCGGGACAATGAGCAGTTCTTC.

This chain connects TRBV7-3 to TRBJ2-7; no firm D call. Germline V gene data show CDR1 as SGHTA and CDR2 as FQGTGA. V lost 5 bases, J lost 5 bases, and 16 bases lay in between. The CDR3 runs 14 residues. The CDR3 bases are TGTGCCAGCAGCCCGACCGCCGCTACCCACGAGCAGTACTTC. Protein sequence: CASSPTAATHEQYF.

This clonotype was detected many times. The rearrangement links TRBV7-2 to TRBJ2-7; the D is unclear. This CDR3 is built from 14 residues. Trimming took 5 bases from V and 3 from J, leaving 14 bases between them. In germline, CDR1 is SGHTA, CDR2 FQGNSA. For the CDR3, the DNA is TGTGCCAGCAGCCCTAGGAATGGCATCTACGAGCAGTACTTC. Amino acids: CASSPRNGIYEQYF.

A few counts support this clonotype. The rearrangement links TRBV7-2 to TRBJ2-5; D is possibly TRBD2 (5 bases). V dropped 1 base and J dropped 4 bases, with 10 bases sitting between them. The CDR3 totals 14 residues. Germline V gene data show CDR1 as SGHTA and CDR2 as FQGNSA. Here the CDR3 DNA reads TGTGCCAGCAGCTTAGACCCGGGATCAGAGACCCAGTACTTC. Translating gives CASSLDPGSETQYF.

In its sample, this clonotype was seen a few times. V is TRBV18 and J is TRBJ1-2, with 10 bases aligning to TRBD1. V lost 5 bases to trimming and J lost 0 bases; unmatched junction nucleotides: 15. Germline V gene sequence: CDR1 KGHSH, CDR2 LQKENI. The CDR3 spans 19 residues. The CDR3 reads CASSTYSGTGAQANYGYTF. CDR3 bases: TGTGCCAGCTCAACGTACTCCGGGACAGGGGCGCAAGCTAACTATGGCTACACCTTC.

This clonotype turned up a few times. This chain joins TRBV5-1 and TRBJ2-1; 7 bases map to TRBD2. The CDR3 is 15 amino acids. In germline, CDR1 is SGHRS, CDR2 YFSETQ. J lost 4 bases, V lost 6 bases, and 10 bases had no gene match. CDR3 protein: CASTSTSVLYNEQFF. Here the CDR3 DNA reads TGCGCCAGCACCTCAACTAGCGTCCTATACAATGAGCAGTTCTTC.

This sequence joins TRBV5-1 and TRBJ2-3; maybe TRBD1 (8 bases). The ends were cut back, 4 bases at V and 6 bases at J, with 27 bases in the middle. Germline V gene data show CDR1 as SGHRS and CDR2 as YFSETQ. The CDR3 has 18 residues. CDR3 coding DNA: TGCGCCAGCAGCGCTCTCCTCCGCGGGGGACAGGAGGGTGATACGCAGTATTTT. Translating gives CASSALLRGGQEGDTQYF.

In its sample, this clonotype was seen a few times. The rearrangement links TRBV9 to TRBJ2-1, with 11 bases lining up with TRBD2. With V trimmed by 2 bases and J by 9 bases, 7 bases remained unmatched. The CDR3 is made up of 15 amino acids. CDR1 is SGDLS, CDR2 YYNGEE, per germline. CDR3 DNA: TGTGCCAGCAGCGTTTCTAGCGGGGGGTCTAGTGAGCAGTTCTTC. Its translation: CASSVSSGGSSEQFF.

In its sample, this clonotype was seen a few times. The chain links TRBV11-2 to TRBJ2-5, with a weak D call TRBD2 (5 bases). The germline CDR1 and CDR2 sequences are SGHAT and FQNNGV. The CDR3 has 14 residues. Trimming cost V 1 base and J 5 bases, with 11 bases left between them. CDR3 coding DNA: TGTGCCAGCAGCTTAGTTGCAGTAGCGGAGACCCAGTACTTC. This gives the protein CASSLVAVAETQYF.

Many counts were recorded for this clonotype. This chain connects TRBV6-2 or TRBV6-3 to TRBJ2-7; D gene unclear. Trimming took 0 bases from V and 1 from J, leaving 16 bases between them. This CDR3 has 17 residues. Germline CDR1 MNHEY, CDR2 SVGEGT. The CDR3, as DNA: TGTGCCAGCAGTTACTCTCCTCTCAGAAGTCCTTCCTACGAGCAGTACTTC. It codes for CASSYSPLRSPSYEQYF.

V usage is TRBV10-3 and J usage is TRBJ2-2; D is ambiguous. This CDR3 spans 12 amino acids. The germline CDR1 and CDR2 sequences are ENHRY and SYGVKD. Trimming pared 8 bases from V and 6 bases from J, leaving 10 bases between. The CDR3, as DNA: TGTGCCATCGCAGTTCTGGCCGGGGAGCTGTTTTTT. This gives the protein CAIAVLAGELFF.

The CDR3 region is CASKGGGGTGELFF. The CDR3 nucleotides are TGCGCCAGCAAAGGGGGGGGAGGCACCGGGGAGCTGTTTTTT. The V and J genes are TRBV4-1 and TRBJ2-2; a possible D gene is TRBD2 (7 bases). This CDR3 contains 14 residues. V dropped 7 bases and J dropped 4 bases, with 13 bases sitting between them. Germline V gene data show CDR1 as MGHRA and CDR2 as YSYEKL.

This clonotype was picked up a small number of times. This chain joins TRBV10-2 and TRBJ2-1; a weak D match, TRBD2 (7 bases). Germline-derived CDR1 and CDR2 are WSHSY and SAAADI. Trimming took off 0 bases at V and 12 bases at J, with 24 bases between the two ends. CDR3 length: 17 amino acids. CDR3 residues: CASSESTGRDFLIGQFF. In DNA, the CDR3 is TGCGCCAGCAGTGAGTCTACAGGGAGGGACTTCTTGATAGGGCAGTTCTTC.

This chain connects TRBV29-1 to TRBJ2-1; D unclear. The CDR3 loop spans 14 amino acids. V shed 3 bases and J shed 0 bases, with 9 bases lying between them. CDR1 SQVTM and CDR2 ANQGSEA come from the germline V gene. CDR3 sequence (DNA): TGCAGCGTTGAGGGCCGGGTCTCCTACAATGAGCAGTTCTTC. Encoded protein: CSVEGRVSYNEQFF.

This clonotype showed up just once. The V call is TRBV6-2 or TRBV6-3, the J call TRBJ2-1; the D is unclear. V was shortened by 10 bases and J by 9 bases, with 22 bases between the two germline ends. CDR1 and CDR2 from the germline V gene are MNHEY and SVGEGT. This CDR3 is 14 amino acids long. The CDR3 protein is CATQPNIVFAEQFF. The DNA for the CDR3 is TGTGCCACCCAGCCTAACATCGTTTTTGCTGAGCAGTTCTTC.

This clonotype showed up just a few times. This chain joins TRBV6-4 and TRBJ2-1, with D possibly called TRBD1 or TRBD2 (5 bases each). The CDR3 spans 16 residues. V lost 2 bases to trimming and J lost 0 bases, with 11 bases between them. Germline loops: CDR1 MRHNA, CDR2 SNTAGT. The CDR3 nucleotides are TGTGCCAGCAGTGACCGGAAGGGGACCTCCTACAATGAGCAGTTCTTC. Protein sequence: CASSDRKGTSYNEQFF.

The genes are TRBV4-1 and TRBJ2-7; 11 nucleotides match TRBD2. The CDR3 has 16 amino acids. After removal of 1 base from V and 0 bases from J, the junction contained 2 bases not matched to a gene. CDR1 and CDR2 from the germline V gene are MGHRA and YSYEKL. The CDR3 loop reads CASSQGLAGTSYEQYF. In DNA form, the CDR3 reads TGCGCCAGCAGCCAAGGACTAGCGGGGACCTCCTACGAGCAGTACTTC.

This chain uses TRBV20-1 with TRBJ2-1; TRBD2 matches 8 bases. CDR1 and CDR2 (germline): DFQATT, SNEGSKA (reference sequence). Trimming removed 1 base from V and 5 bases from J; junction bases left unmatched: 10. The CDR3 loop spans 16 amino acids. CDR3 coding DNA: TGCAGTGCTAGAGCGGGAGGGAGGTTGGACCACAATGAGCAGTTCTTC. It yields the protein CSARAGGRLDHNEQFF.

The chain employs TRBV6-6 and TRBJ1-1; D is possibly TRBD1 (5 bases). V was shortened by 5 bases and J by 3 bases, with 7 bases between the two germline ends. Germline values: CDR1 MNHNY, CDR2 SVGAGI (reference sequence). The CDR3 contains 12 residues. For the CDR3, the DNA is TGTGCCAGCAGTGGACACTACACTGAAGCTTTCTTT. Protein: CASSGHYTEAFF.

This clonotype showed up just a few times. The chain couples TRBV5-1 to TRBJ1-2; no reliable D call. V was shortened by 0 bases and J by 7 bases, with 10 bases between the two germline ends. This CDR3 is built from 13 residues. The germline CDR1 and CDR2 sequences are SGHRS and YFSETQ. CDR3 loop: CASSLEGLRGYTF. The CDR3 coding sequence is TGCGCCAGCAGCTTGGAAGGGCTGCGTGGCTACACCTTC.

In its sample, this clonotype was seen many times. The chain combines TRBV7-3 with TRBJ2-5; possibly TRBD1 or TRBD2 for D (5 bases each). CDR3 size: 14 residues. The V end was cut by 2 bases, the J end by 1 base, with 8 bases between. Germline V gene lookup returns CDR1 SGHTA and CDR2 FQGTGA. The CDR3 DNA follows: TGTGCCAGCAGCTTATCGGGGACCCAAGAGACCCAGTACTTC. It specifies CASSLSGTQETQYF.

This clonotype was observed a handful of times. The chain recombines TRBV29-1 with TRBJ2-6, with D possibly TRBD1 on 5 matching bases. CDR3 length: 13 amino acids. Germline loops: CDR1 SQVTM, CDR2 ANQGSEA. V gave up 5 bases and J gave up 2 bases, with 7 bases separating them. This CDR3 reads CSVTRAGANVLTF. The CDR3 DNA reads as TGCAGCGTTACCAGGGCTGGGGCCAACGTCCTGACTTTC. The variable domain in full, with the rest retrieved from reference TRBV29-1 and TRBJ2-6, is SAVISQKPSRDICQRGTSLTIQCQVDSQVTMMFWYRQQPGQSLTLIATANQGSEATYESGFVIDKFPISRPNLTFSTLTVSNMSPEDSSIYLCSVTRAGANVLTFGAGSRLTVL.